The 17 T cell receptor beta chains presented below share a single source sample, sequenced in a study of T cell responses to AZD1222 COVID-19 vaccine. TCRdb keeps only in-frame clones here, not all; method: immunoSEQ multiplex PCR. The repertoire holds 75,000 to 100,000 clones, with about 90% as singletons. Sequencing used peripheral blood, obtained 28 days after the second AZD1222 dose. The receptors were gathered from an adult who received the AZD1222 COVID-19 vaccine.

The chain is built from TRBV27 and TRBJ2-5; maybe TRBD1 (5 bases). Trimming pared 5 bases from V and 6 bases from J, leaving 16 bases between. The CDR3 extends over 14 amino acids. CDR1 is MNHEY and CDR2 is SMNVEV in the germline V gene (reference sequence). The chain's CDR3 is CASSPLTDEKTQYF. The CDR3 DNA sequence: TGTGCCAGCAGTCCCCTGACAGACGAGAAGACCCAGTACTTC.

This chain joins TRBV5-1 and TRBJ1-2, with D possibly TRBD1 on 5 matching bases. This CDR3 has 13 amino acids. Deletions cut 0 bases from V and 4 bases from J, with 7 bases between. In germline, CDR1 is SGHRS, CDR2 YFSETQ. The DNA for the CDR3 is TGCGCCAGCAGCTTGGAGGACATCTATGGCTACACCTTC. Translation: CASSLEDIYGYTF.

The chain links TRBV5-4 to TRBJ2-1; 7 bases line up with TRBD1. Germline V lookup: CDR1 SGHNT, CDR2 YYREEE (reference sequence). This CDR3 has 13 residues. J was trimmed by 4 bases and V by 7 bases; bases with no gene match: 5. CDR3 sequence reads: CASGTDNYNEQFF. CDR3 coding DNA: TGTGCCAGCGGGACAGATAATTACAATGAGCAGTTCTTC.

This chain joins TRBV10-3 and TRBJ2-1; no clear D. The ends were cut back, 1 base at V and 1 base at J, with 8 bases in the middle. The CDR3 length is 15 residues. The germline gives CDR1 ENHRY, CDR2 SYGVKD. CDR3 coding DNA: TGTGCCATCAGTGAGTGGTCAGGATCCTACAATGAGCAGTTCTTC. Residues: CAISEWSGSYNEQFF.

CDR3 sequence: CASSAPGGYYGYTF. The CDR3 DNA reads TGTGCCAGCAGTGCCCCAGGGGGTTACTATGGCTACACCTTC. This sequence joins TRBV25-1 and TRBJ1-2; TRBD1 agrees at 7 bases. The CDR3 runs 14 residues. V lost 4 bases to trimming and J lost 3 bases; unmatched junction nucleotides: 5. Germline CDR1 reads MGHDK; CDR2 reads SYGVNS.

This chain uses TRBV9 with TRBJ1-2; a weak D match, TRBD1 (5 bases). CDR3 length equals 15 residues. The V end was cut by 0 bases, the J end by 6 bases, with 15 bases between. Germline V lookup: CDR1 SGDLS, CDR2 YYNGEE. The CDR3 sequence: CASSVGQRGSDGYTF. The CDR3 nucleotides read TGTGCCAGCAGCGTAGGACAGAGGGGCTCGGATGGCTACACCTTC.

The rearrangement links TRBV7-2 to TRBJ2-7; D ambiguous. Between the trimmed V and J ends, which lost 1 base and 7 bases, there was a span of 11 bases. Germline lookup yields CDR1 SGHTA and CDR2 FQGNSA. This CDR3 contains 13 residues. The chain's CDR3 is CASSLVSLAEQYF. The CDR3 DNA sequence: TGTGCCAGCAGCTTAGTATCCCTGGCGGAGCAGTACTTC.

This chain connects TRBV5-6 to TRBJ1-1, with TRBD1 matching over 11 bases. CDR3 length: 17 amino acids. Germline-derived CDR1 and CDR2 are SGHDT and YYEEEE. V shed 3 bases, J shed 0 bases, and the junction held 7 bases outside the gene matches. This CDR3 reads CASSWGTGGPMNTEAFF. The CDR3 DNA reads TGTGCCAGCAGCTGGGGGACAGGGGGTCCCATGAACACTGAAGCTTTCTTT.

The V gene is TRBV12-3 or TRBV12-4, the J gene TRBJ2-7; D call uncertain. V was pared by 1 base and J by 2 bases, with 6 bases between. The CDR3 has 13 residues. This CDR3 reads CASSLDSAYEQYF. The CDR3 region has the DNA TGTGCCAGCAGTTTAGACTCTGCCTACGAGCAGTACTTC.

J is TRBJ1-1 and V is TRBV18, with TRBD1 identical over 8 bases. This CDR3 spans 15 amino acids. Germline lookup yields CDR1 KGHSH and CDR2 LQKENI. With V trimmed by 1 base and J by 1 base, 2 bases remained unmatched. CDR3 sequence (DNA): TGTGCCAGCTCACCACAGACAGGGGAGAACACTGAAGCTTTCTTT. Translating gives CASSPQTGENTEAFF.

V is TRBV5-6 and J is TRBJ2-7, with 10 bases aligning to TRBD1. The V segment lost 2 bases and the J segment 5 bases; nucleotides outside the gene matches: 7. CDR1 and CDR2 from the germline V gene are SGHDT and YYEEEE. The length of the CDR3 is 15 residues. The CDR3 protein is CASSFPGTGVHEQYF. CDR3 nucleotides: TGTGCCAGCAGCTTCCCCGGGACAGGGGTCCACGAGCAGTACTTC.

V is TRBV28 and J is TRBJ1-2; unclear D gene. The CDR3 spans 15 residues. V lost 2 bases and J 8 bases, leaving 18 bases between the germline ends. Germline values: CDR1 MDHEN, CDR2 SYDVKM. CDR3 DNA: TGTGCCAGCAGTTTACTCGGCCCGGGCCGGGTAGGCTACACCTTC. Translation gives CASSLLGPGRVGYTF.

V usage is TRBV5-1 and J usage is TRBJ1-6; 8 bases fit TRBD1. CDR1 is SGHRS and CDR2 is YFSETQ in the germline V gene. V shed 0 bases and J 9 bases; nucleotides not matched to a gene: 5. The CDR3 spans 15 residues. DNA of the CDR3: TGCGCCAGCAGCTTGGCCGGACAGGGTATTTCACCCCTCCACTTT. It yields the protein CASSLAGQGISPLHF. Drawing the rest from reference TRBV5-1 and TRBJ1-6, the complete variable domain is KAGVTQTPRYLIKTRGQQVTLSCSPISGHRSVSWYQQTPGQGLQFLFEYFSETQRNKGNFPGRFSGRQFSNSRSEMNVSTLELGDSALYLCASSLAGQGISPLHFGNGTRLTVT.

The chain links TRBV18 to TRBJ1-4; a weak D match, TRBD1 (6 bases). This CDR3 has 14 amino acids. Germline V gene data show CDR1 as KGHSH and CDR2 as LQKENI. V lost 1 base, J lost 8 bases, and 11 bases lay in between. The CDR3, as DNA: TGTGCCAGCTCACCACGCAGGGGAGAAGAAAAACTGTTTTTT. Its protein product is CASSPRRGEEKLFF.

In its sample, this clone was seen once. This chain links TRBV29-1 with TRBJ1-1; TRBD1 is a possible D gene (6 bases). This CDR3 is built from 13 residues. Trimming took 4 bases from V and 5 from J, leaving 14 bases between them. The germline CDR1 and CDR2 sequences are SQVTM and ANQGSEA. The CDR3 sequence is CSVAGGERTEAFF. For the CDR3, the DNA is TGCAGCGTTGCTGGGGGCGAGCGGACTGAAGCTTTCTTT.

This chain links TRBV7-9 with TRBJ1-2; D is undetermined. The germline V gene has CDR1 SEHNR and CDR2 FQNEAQ (reference sequence). V was shortened by 1 base and J by 8 bases, with 14 bases between the two germline ends. The CDR3 is made up of 14 amino acids. CDR3 nucleotides: TGTGCCAGCAGCTTAGAGGTGGCAGGAGGAGGCTACACCTTC. It translates to CASSLEVAGGGYTF.

This clone was seen only once. The J gene is TRBJ2-4, the V gene TRBV7-2, with TRBD1 as a possible D gene (6 bases). The CDR3 consists of 17 residues. Trimming left V 1 base short and J 0 bases short, with 13 bases between. CDR1 SGHTA and CDR2 FQGNSA come from the germline V gene. The CDR3 region has the DNA TGTGCCAGCAGCTTAGGTATTCAGGGGATAGCCAAAAACATTCAGTACTTC. It codes for CASSLGIQGIAKNIQYF.